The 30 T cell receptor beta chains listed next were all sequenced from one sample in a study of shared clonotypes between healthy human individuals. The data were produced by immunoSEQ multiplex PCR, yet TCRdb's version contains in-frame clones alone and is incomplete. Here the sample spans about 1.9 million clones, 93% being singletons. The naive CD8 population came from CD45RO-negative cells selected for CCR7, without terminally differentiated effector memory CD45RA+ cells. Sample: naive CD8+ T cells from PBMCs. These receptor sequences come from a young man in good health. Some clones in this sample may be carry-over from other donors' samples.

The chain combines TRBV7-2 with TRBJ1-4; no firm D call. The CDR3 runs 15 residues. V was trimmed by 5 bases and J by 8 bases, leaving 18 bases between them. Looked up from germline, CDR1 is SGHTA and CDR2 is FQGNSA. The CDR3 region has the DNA TGTGCCAGCAGCCAGGAGACGGTTCCCTCCGAAAAACTGTTTTTT. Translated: CASSQETVPSEKLFF.

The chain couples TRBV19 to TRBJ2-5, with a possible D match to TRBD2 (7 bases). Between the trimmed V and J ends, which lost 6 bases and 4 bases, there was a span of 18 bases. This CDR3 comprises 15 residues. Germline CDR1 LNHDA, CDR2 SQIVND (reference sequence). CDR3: CASSPRGAPVETQYF. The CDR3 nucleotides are TGTGCCAGTAGCCCCCGGGGGGCGCCTGTAGAGACCCAGTACTTC.

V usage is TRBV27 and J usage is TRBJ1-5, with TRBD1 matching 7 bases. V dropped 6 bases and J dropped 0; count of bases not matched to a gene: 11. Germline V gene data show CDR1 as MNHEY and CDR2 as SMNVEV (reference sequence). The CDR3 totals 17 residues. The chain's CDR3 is CASRVRGQKYSNQPQHF. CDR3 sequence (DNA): TGTGCCAGCAGGGTCCGGGGACAGAAGTATAGCAATCAGCCCCAGCATTTT.

The CDR3 reads CASSRRPEECYEQYF. CDR3 nucleotides: TGTGCCAGCAGCCGTCGTCCGGAGGAGTGCTACGAGCAGTACTTC. The chain employs TRBV4-2 and TRBJ2-7; perhaps TRBD2 as D (5 bases). The V end lost 4 bases, the J end lost 3 bases, and 16 bases lay between the germline ends. Per the germline V gene, CDR1 is LGHNA and CDR2 is YNFKEQ. This CDR3 contains 15 residues.

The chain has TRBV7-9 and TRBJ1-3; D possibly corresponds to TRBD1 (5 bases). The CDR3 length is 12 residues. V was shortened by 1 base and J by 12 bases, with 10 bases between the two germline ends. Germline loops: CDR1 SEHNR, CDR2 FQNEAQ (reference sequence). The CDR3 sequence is CASSLEGAHIYF. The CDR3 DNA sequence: TGTGCCAGCAGCTTAGAAGGGGCCCACATATATTTT.

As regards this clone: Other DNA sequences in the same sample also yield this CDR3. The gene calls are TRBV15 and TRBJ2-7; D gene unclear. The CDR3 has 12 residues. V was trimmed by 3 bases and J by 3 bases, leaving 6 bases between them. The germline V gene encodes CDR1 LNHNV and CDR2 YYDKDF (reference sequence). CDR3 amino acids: CATSSGYYEQYF. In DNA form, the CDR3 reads TGTGCCACCAGCAGTGGATACTACGAGCAGTACTTC. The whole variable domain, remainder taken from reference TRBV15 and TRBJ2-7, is DAMVIQNPRYQVTQFGKPVTLSCSQTLNHNVMYWYQQKSSQAPKLLFHYYDKDFNNEADTPDNFQSRRPNTSFCFLDIRSPGLGDTAMYLCATSSGYYEQYFGPGTRLTVT.

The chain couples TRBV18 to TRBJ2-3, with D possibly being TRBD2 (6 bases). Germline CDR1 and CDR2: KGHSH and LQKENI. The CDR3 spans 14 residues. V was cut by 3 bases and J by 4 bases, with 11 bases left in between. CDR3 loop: CASSPGTRPDTQYF. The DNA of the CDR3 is TGTGCCAGCTCACCCGGGACTCGCCCAGATACGCAGTATTTT.

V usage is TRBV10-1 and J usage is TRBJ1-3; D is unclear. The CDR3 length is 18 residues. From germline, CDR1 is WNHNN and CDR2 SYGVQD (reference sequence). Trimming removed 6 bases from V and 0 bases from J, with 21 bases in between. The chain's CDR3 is CASSEPPGRVSSGNTIYF. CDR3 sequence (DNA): TGCGCCAGCAGCGAACCCCCCGGGCGTGTTAGCTCTGGAAACACCATATATTTT.

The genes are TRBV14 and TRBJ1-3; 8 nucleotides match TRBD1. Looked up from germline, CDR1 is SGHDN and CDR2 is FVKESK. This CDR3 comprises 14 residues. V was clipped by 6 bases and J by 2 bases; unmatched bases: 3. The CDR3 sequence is CASRQTGAGNTIYF. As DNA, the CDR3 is TGTGCCAGCAGGCAGACAGGGGCTGGAAACACCATATATTTT.

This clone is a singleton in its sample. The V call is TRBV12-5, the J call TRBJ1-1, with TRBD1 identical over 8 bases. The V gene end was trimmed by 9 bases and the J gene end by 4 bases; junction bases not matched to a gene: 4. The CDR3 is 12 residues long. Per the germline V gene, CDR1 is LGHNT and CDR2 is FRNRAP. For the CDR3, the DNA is TGTGCTAGCAGGGGGCGAGGCACTGAAGCTTTCTTT. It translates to CASRGRGTEAFF.

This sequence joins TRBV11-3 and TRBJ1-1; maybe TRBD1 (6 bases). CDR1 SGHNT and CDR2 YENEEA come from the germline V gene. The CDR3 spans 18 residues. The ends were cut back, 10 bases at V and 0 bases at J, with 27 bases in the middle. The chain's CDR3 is CAMAQNEGTCGMNTEAFF. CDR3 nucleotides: TGTGCCATGGCCCAGAACGAGGGGACATGCGGAATGAACACTGAAGCTTTCTTT.

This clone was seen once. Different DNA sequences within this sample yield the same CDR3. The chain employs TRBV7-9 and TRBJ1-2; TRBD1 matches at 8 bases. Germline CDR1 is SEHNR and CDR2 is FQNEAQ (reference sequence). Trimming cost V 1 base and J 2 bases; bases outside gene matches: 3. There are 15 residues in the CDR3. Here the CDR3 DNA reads TGTGCCAGCAGCTTAGGACAGGGGACAAACTATGGCTACACCTTC. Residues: CASSLGQGTNYGYTF.

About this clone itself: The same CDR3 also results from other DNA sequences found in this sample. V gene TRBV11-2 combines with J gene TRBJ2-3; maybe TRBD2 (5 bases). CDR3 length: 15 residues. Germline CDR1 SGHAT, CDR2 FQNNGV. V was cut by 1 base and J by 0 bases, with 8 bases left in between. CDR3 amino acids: CASSLGGSSTDTQYF. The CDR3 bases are TGTGCCAGCAGCTTAGGCGGGTCTAGCACAGATACGCAGTATTTT.

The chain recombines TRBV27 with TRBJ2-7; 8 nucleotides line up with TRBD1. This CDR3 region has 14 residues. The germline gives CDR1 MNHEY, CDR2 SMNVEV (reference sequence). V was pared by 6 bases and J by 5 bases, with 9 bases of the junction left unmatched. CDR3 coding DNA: TGTGCCAGCAGCGGACAGGGCCCGGCGGACGAGCAGTACTTC. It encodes CASSGQGPADEQYF.

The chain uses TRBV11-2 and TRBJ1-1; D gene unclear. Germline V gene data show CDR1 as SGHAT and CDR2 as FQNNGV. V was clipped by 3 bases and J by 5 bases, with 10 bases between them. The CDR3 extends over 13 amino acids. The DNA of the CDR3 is TGTGCCAGCAGCTTTGAGGCGAGAACTGAAGCTTTCTTT. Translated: CASSFEARTEAFF.

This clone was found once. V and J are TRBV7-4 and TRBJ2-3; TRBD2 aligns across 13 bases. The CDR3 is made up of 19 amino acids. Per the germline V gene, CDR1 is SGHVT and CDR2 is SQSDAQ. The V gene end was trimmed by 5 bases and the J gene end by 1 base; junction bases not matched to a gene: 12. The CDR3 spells CASSAPMGTSGDCTDTQYF. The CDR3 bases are TGTGCCAGCAGCGCCCCAATGGGGACTAGCGGGGACTGCACAGATACGCAGTATTTT.

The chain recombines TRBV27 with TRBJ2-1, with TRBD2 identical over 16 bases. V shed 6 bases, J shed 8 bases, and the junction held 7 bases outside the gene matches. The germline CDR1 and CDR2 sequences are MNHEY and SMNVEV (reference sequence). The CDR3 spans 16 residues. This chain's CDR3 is CASRIRGLAGGYEQFF. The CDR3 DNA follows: TGTGCCAGCAGAATACGGGGACTAGCGGGAGGGTATGAGCAGTTCTTC.

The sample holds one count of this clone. CDR3 sequence (DNA): TGTGCCAGCAGCCCCGGGGATTACGGTGAAGCTTTCTTT. Its protein is CASSPGDYGEAFF. The chain combines TRBV5-4 with TRBJ1-1; D unclear. V was cut by 4 bases and J by 7 bases, with 14 bases left in between. The CDR3 has 13 amino acids. The germline CDR1 and CDR2 sequences are SGHNT and YYREEE (reference sequence).

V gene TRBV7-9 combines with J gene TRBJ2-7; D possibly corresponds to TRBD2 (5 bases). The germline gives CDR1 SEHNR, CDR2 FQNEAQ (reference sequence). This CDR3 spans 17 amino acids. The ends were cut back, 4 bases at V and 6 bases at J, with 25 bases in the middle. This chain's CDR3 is CASSSLPGLVATSEQYF. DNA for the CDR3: TGTGCCAGCAGCTCCCTCCCCGGCCTGGTAGCGACAAGCGAGCAGTACTTC.

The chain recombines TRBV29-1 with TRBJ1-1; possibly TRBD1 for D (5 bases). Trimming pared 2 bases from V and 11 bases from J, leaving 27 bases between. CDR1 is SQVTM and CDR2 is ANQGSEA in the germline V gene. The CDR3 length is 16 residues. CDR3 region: CSVEIKDWGRASGAFF. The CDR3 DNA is TGCAGCGTTGAAATTAAGGACTGGGGCAGGGCCTCTGGGGCTTTCTTT. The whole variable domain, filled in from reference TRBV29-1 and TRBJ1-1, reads SAVISQKPSRDICQRGTSLTIQCQVDSQVTMMFWYRQQPGQSLTLIATANQGSEATYESGFVIDKFPISRPNLTFSTLTVSNMSPEDSSIYLCSVEIKDWGRASGAFFGQGTRLTVV.

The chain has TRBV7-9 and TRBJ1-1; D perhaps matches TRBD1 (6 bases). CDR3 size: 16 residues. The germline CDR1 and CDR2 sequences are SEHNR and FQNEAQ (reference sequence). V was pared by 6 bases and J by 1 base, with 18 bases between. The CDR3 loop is CASRPGGAVANTEAFF. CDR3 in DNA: TGTGCCAGCAGGCCTGGGGGGGCAGTAGCGAACACTGAAGCTTTCTTT.

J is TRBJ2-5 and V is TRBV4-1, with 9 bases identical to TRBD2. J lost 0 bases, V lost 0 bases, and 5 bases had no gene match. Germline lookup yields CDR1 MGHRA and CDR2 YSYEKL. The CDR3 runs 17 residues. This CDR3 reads CASSQDRSSGNQETQYF. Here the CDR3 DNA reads TGCGCCAGCAGCCAAGATCGGTCTAGCGGGAACCAAGAGACCCAGTACTTC.

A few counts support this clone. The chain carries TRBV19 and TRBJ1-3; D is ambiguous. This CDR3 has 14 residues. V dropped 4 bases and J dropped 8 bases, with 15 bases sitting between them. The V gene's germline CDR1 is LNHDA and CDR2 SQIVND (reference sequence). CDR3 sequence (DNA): TGTGCCAGTAGTAGGACGGCGAGAGGTGACACCATATATTTT. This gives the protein CASSRTARGDTIYF.

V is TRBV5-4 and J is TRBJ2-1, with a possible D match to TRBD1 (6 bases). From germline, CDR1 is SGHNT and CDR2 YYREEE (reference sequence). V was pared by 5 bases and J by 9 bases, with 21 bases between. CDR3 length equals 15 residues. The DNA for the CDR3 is TGTGCCAGCAGAAACAGGGAAAGCAGCTCGGCTGAGCAGTTCTTC. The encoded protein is CASRNRESSSAEQFF.

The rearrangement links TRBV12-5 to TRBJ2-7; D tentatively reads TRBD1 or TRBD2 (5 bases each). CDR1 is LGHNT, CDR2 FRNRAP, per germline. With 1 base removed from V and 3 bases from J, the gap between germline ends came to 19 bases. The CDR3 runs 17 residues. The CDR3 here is CASGLDRVGTRSYEQYF. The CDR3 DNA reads TGTGCTAGTGGTTTGGACCGGGTAGGGACCCGGAGCTACGAGCAGTACTTC.

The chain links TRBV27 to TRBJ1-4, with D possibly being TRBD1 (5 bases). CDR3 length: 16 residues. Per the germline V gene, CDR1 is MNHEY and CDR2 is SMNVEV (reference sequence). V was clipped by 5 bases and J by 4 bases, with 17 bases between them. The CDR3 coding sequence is TGTGCCAGCAGTGCCTCCTTCGGGGACCATAATGAAAAACTGTTTTTT. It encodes CASSASFGDHNEKLFF.

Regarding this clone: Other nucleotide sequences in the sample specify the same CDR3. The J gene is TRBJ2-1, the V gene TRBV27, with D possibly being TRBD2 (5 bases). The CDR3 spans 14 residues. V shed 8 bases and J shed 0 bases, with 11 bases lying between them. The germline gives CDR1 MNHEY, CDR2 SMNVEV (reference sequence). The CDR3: CASSAGSSYNEQFF. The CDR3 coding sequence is TGTGCCAGCTCGGCGGGTAGCTCCTACAATGAGCAGTTCTTC.

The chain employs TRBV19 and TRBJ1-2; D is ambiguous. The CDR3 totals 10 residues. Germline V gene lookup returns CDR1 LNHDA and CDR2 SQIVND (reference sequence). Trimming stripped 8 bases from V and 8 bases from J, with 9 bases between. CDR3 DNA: TGTGCCAGTTATCGGGAGGGCTACACCTTC. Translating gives CASYREGYTF.

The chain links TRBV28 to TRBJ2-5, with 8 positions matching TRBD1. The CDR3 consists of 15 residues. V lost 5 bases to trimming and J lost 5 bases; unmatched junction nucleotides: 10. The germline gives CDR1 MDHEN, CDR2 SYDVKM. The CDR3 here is CASSLRDRSRETQYF. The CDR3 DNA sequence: TGTGCCAGCAGTCTCCGGGACAGGTCGCGGGAGACCCAGTACTTC.

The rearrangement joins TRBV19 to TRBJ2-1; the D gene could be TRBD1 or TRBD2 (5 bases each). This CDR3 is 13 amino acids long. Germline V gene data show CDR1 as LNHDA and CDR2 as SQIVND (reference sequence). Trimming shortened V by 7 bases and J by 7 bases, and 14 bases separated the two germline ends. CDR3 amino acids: CASTGTPRNEQFF. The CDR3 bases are TGTGCCAGTACCGGGACCCCCAGGAATGAGCAGTTCTTC. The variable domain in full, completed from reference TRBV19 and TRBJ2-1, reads DGGITQSPKYLFRKEGQNVTLSCEQNLNHDAMYWYRQDPGQGLRLIYYSQIVNDFQKGDIAEGYSVSREKKESFPLTVTSAQKNPTAFYLCASTGTPRNEQFFGPGTRLTVL.